This TCR beta chain was sequenced in a study of blood T cell repertoires in COVID-19. Study background: The United States, Italy and Spain were the sources of the acute and convalescent COVID-19 samples. PBMCs, B-cell-depleted T cells, or T cells provided the cDNA or gDNA that made up the material.

Here immunoSEQ multiplex PCR was the method, and the copy in TCRdb shows in-frame clones only, minus some. The sample contains roughly 230,000 clones, more than 75% of which appear only once. Trimming cost V 3 bases and J 3 bases, with 16 bases left between them. The CDR3 totals 16 residues. Germline CDR1 SGDLS, CDR2 YYNGEE. This clone appeared a single time. What was sequenced was PBMCs or T cells enriched from blood (not recorded which). The gene calls are TRBV9 and TRBJ1-3; perhaps TRBD1 as D (5 bases). The sequence derives from a woman between 45 and 65 years old who had been exposed to COVID-19. CDR3 protein: CASSAREGMDGNTIYF. In DNA form, the CDR3 reads TGTGCCAGCAGCGCGAGGGAGGGGATGGATGGAAACACCATATATTTT.